Detailed here is one TCR beta chain. Antigen unknown. Library preparation (for TCRbeta) was performed with unique molecular identifiers. TCRdb re-called the PCR reads with MiXCR, one entry per CDR3 protein. Among 780,000 or so distinct CDR3 sequences, about 15% were seen once, and the ten largest hold roughly 4.8%. The sample originates from a study of T-cell reconstitution after alpha-beta-depleted transplantation in children. After removal of 10 bases from V and 9 bases from J, the junction contained 13 bases not matched to a gene. This CDR3 comprises 14 residues. Germline CDR1 and CDR2: SGHVS and FNYEAQ. Study-level findings and limits: In some patients, recipient T cells and intrathymic progenitors surviving conditioning explained high day-60 diversity. By about two months after transplant, alpha-beta T cells reportedly arose from several hundred graft clones that had expanded. Newly produced T cells mostly accounted for T-cell counts and diversity one year post-transplant.

The material was PBMCs, mostly from graft donor cells, obtained 360 days after TCRalphabeta/CD19-depleted stem cell transplant. The V and J genes are TRBV7-6 and TRBJ2-1; TRBD2 matches at 9 bases. The TCR sequence derives from a male patient under 18 who had a stem cell transplant for acute lymphoblastic leukemia, so the T cells may come from the graft donor. This chain's CDR3 is CATRTGLALGEQFF. CDR3 nucleotide sequence: TGTGCCACCAGGACGGGACTAGCTCTTGGTGAGCAGTTCTTC. Full variable domain (rest looked up from reference TRBV7-6 and TRBJ2-1): GAGVSQSPRYKVTKRGQDVALRCDPISGHVSLYWYRQALGQGPEFLTYFNYEAQQDKSGLPNDRFSAERPEGSISTLTIQRTEQRDSAMYRCATRTGLALGEQFFGPGTRLTVL.